The 25 T cell receptor beta chains given below trace back to one sample, sequenced in a study of cytomegalovirus exposure and HLA in healthy donors. PCR employed 60 Vbeta and 13 Jbeta primers. TCRdb keeps only in-frame clones here, not all; method: immunoSEQ multiplex PCR. The profile shows some 140,000 clones, approximately 61% of them singletons. The source material was PBMCs. Every receptor here comes from a woman in her forties in good health and CMV-seronegative.

The gene calls are TRBV9 and TRBJ1-6; 7 bases are shared with TRBD1. The length of the CDR3 is 15 residues. The germline gives CDR1 SGDLS, CDR2 YYNGEE. The V segment lost 3 bases and the J segment 9 bases; nucleotides outside the gene matches: 9. Here the CDR3 reads CASSAGDRVGSPLHF. The CDR3 region has the DNA TGTGCCAGCAGCGCGGGAGACAGGGTGGGTTCACCCCTCCACTTT.

In its sample, this clone was seen once. The rearrangement uses TRBV19 and TRBJ1-6; D remains unclear. The CDR3 consists of 15 residues. Germline CDR1 and CDR2: LNHDA and SQIVND (reference sequence). Trimming cost V 3 bases and J 0 bases, with 6 bases left between them. The CDR3: CASSILSSYNSPLHF. As DNA, the CDR3 is TGTGCCAGTAGTATTTTGAGCTCCTATAATTCACCCCTCCACTTT.

V is TRBV7-7 and J is TRBJ2-3; TRBD1 aligns across 9 bases. CDR1 and CDR2 (germline): SSHAT, FNYEAQ (reference sequence). V lost 5 bases to trimming and J lost 2 bases; unmatched junction nucleotides: 5. This CDR3 comprises 15 residues. CDR3 residues: CASSGGTGPTDTQYF. CDR3 bases: TGTGCCAGCAGCGGGGGGACAGGGCCCACAGATACGCAGTATTTT.

The J gene is TRBJ1-1, the V gene TRBV11-2; 7 nucleotides line up with TRBD1. Germline CDR1 is SGHAT and CDR2 is FQNNGV. V lost 1 base to trimming and J lost 11 bases; unmatched junction nucleotides: 10. This CDR3 is 14 amino acids long. The CDR3 DNA reads as TGTGCCAGCAGCTTAGCACAGGGGCTCCGAGAGGCTTTCTTT. It is translated as CASSLAQGLREAFF.

The chain combines TRBV7-9 with TRBJ2-7; 8 bases align to TRBD2. Trimming cost V 3 bases and J 5 bases; bases outside gene matches: 9. The CDR3 spans 15 residues. Germline V gives CDR1 SEHNR, CDR2 FQNEAQ (reference sequence). CDR3 loop: CASSFPSGGKDEQYF. In DNA form, the CDR3 reads TGTGCCAGCAGCTTCCCCAGCGGGGGAAAGGACGAGCAGTACTTC.

This clone has just one count. The genes are TRBV28 and TRBJ1-2; 8 bases fit TRBD1. Germline assignment: CDR1 MDHEN and CDR2 SYDVKM. The CDR3 contains 15 residues. V gave up 6 bases and J gave up 4 bases; unmatched junction bases: 10. The CDR3 is CASRVSGQGTYGYTF. In DNA, the CDR3 is TGTGCCAGCAGAGTCAGCGGACAGGGCACCTATGGCTACACCTTC.

This chain uses TRBV18 with TRBJ1-4, with a possible D match to TRBD1 (5 bases). The germline V gene has CDR1 KGHSH and CDR2 LQKENI. CDR3 size: 15 residues. The ends were cut back, 2 bases at V and 8 bases at J, with 15 bases in the middle. This CDR3 reads CASSPLAGLEEKLFF. Written as DNA, the CDR3 is TGTGCCAGCTCACCATTGGCAGGGCTCGAGGAAAAACTGTTTTTT.

The genes are TRBV27 and TRBJ1-1, with a possible D match to TRBD1 (5 bases). V was cut by 5 bases and J by 5 bases, with 15 bases left in between. The germline gives CDR1 MNHEY, CDR2 SMNVEV (reference sequence). The CDR3 consists of 14 residues. The CDR3 sequence: CASSPRTGGTEAFF. The CDR3 DNA reads TGTGCCAGCAGTCCCCGAACAGGAGGGACTGAAGCTTTCTTT.

The rearrangement joins TRBV5-8 to TRBJ1-1; D possibly corresponds to TRBD1 (5 bases). From germline, CDR1 is SGHTS and CDR2 YDEGEE. Between the trimmed V and J ends, which lost 4 bases and 1 base, there was a span of 14 bases. The CDR3 is 15 residues long. CDR3 bases: TGTGCCAGCAGCCTATGGGGGGAGCCGAACACTGAAGCTTTCTTT. It is translated as CASSLWGEPNTEAFF. Full variable domain (rest looked up from reference TRBV5-8 and TRBJ1-1): EAGVTQSPTHLIKTRGQQATLRCSPISGHTSVYWYQQALGLGLQFLLWYDEGEERNRGNFPPRFSGRQFPNYSSELNVNALELEDSALYLCASSLWGEPNTEAFFGQGTRLTVV.

This clone was counted between two and nine times. The chain has TRBV6-5 and TRBJ1-1, with TRBD1 as a possible D gene (6 bases). This CDR3 region has 12 residues. The V end lost 4 bases, the J end lost 4 bases, and 7 bases lay between the germline ends. Germline lookup yields CDR1 MNHEY and CDR2 SVGAGI. CDR3 sequence (DNA): TGTGCCAGCAGTTTACAGGGCACTGAAGCTTTCTTT. Its translation: CASSLQGTEAFF.

The chain couples TRBV27 to TRBJ2-7, with D uncertain. The germline V gene encodes CDR1 MNHEY and CDR2 SMNVEV (reference sequence). This CDR3 comprises 13 residues. Trimming cost V 2 bases and J 3 bases, with 8 bases left between them. The CDR3 reads CASSLQYSYEQYF. CDR3 sequence (DNA): TGTGCCAGCAGTTTACAATACAGCTACGAGCAGTACTTC.

This rearrangement joins TRBV19 to TRBJ1-6, with D maybe TRBD1 (6 bases). The CDR3 covers 14 residues. Per the germline V gene, CDR1 is LNHDA and CDR2 is SQIVND (reference sequence). V lost 5 bases to trimming and J lost 5 bases, with 10 bases between them. Written as DNA, the CDR3 is TGTGCCAGTAGTTCATGGACAGATAATTCACCCCTCCACTTT. As protein: CASSSWTDNSPLHF.

This chain joins TRBV2 and TRBJ2-7; D perhaps matches TRBD1 (6 bases). Trimming shortened V by 4 bases and J by 4 bases, and 14 bases separated the two germline ends. This CDR3 is built from 14 residues. Germline V lookup: CDR1 SNHLY, CDR2 FYNNEI. Here the CDR3 reads CASSGTGTPYEQYF. The CDR3 nucleotides read TGTGCCAGCAGTGGAACCGGGACACCTTACGAGCAGTACTTC.

This rearrangement joins TRBV28 to TRBJ1-5; 11 nucleotides line up with TRBD1. The CDR3 has 15 residues. J lost 5 bases, V lost 4 bases, and 4 bases had no gene match. Germline CDR1 and CDR2: MDHEN and SYDVKM. CDR3 in DNA: TGTGCCAGCAGTTCCCTGGGACAGGGGGATCAGCCCCAGCATTTT. It yields the protein CASSSLGQGDQPQHF.

The chain links TRBV16 to TRBJ1-5, with a tentative D call TRBD1 (5 bases). Trimming took 6 bases from V and 6 from J, leaving 15 bases between them. Per germline, CDR1 KGHSY and CDR2 FQNENV. The CDR3 runs 14 residues. Here the CDR3 DNA reads TGTGCCAGCAGACCTTCCCAGGGCCTTCAGCCCCAGCATTTT. It encodes CASRPSQGLQPQHF.

The chain has TRBV4-3 and TRBJ2-1, with TRBD2 matching 8 bases. The germline V gene encodes CDR1 LGHNA and CDR2 YSLEER. CDR3 length: 16 amino acids. The V and J ends lost 4 bases and 7 bases, in that order; junction bases with no gene match: 12. This CDR3 reads CASSRQGSGGLNEQFF. As DNA, the CDR3 is TGCGCCAGCAGCCGCCAGGGGAGCGGGGGTTTAAATGAGCAGTTCTTC.

Only a few counts were recorded for this clone. CDR3 coding DNA: TGTGCCAGCAGGGCGGGGACAGCCGGAGCTCAGCCCCAGCATTTT. Translating it yields CASRAGTAGAQPQHF. J is TRBJ1-5 and V is TRBV2, with TRBD1 matching over 7 bases. The CDR3 sequence is 15 residues long. Germline trimming cut 6 bases from V and 6 bases from J; bases unmatched to any gene: 11. Per germline, CDR1 SNHLY and CDR2 FYNNEI.

The genes are TRBV13 and TRBJ2-2; 7 bases align to TRBD1. Germline-derived CDR1 and CDR2 are PRHDT and FYEKMQ (reference sequence). J gave up 6 bases and V 1 base, and 5 bases lay outside the gene matches. This CDR3 comprises 15 residues. CDR3 amino acids: CASSLDGTVPGELFF. CDR3 coding DNA: TGTGCCAGCAGCTTAGACGGGACAGTCCCCGGGGAGCTGTTTTTT.

V is TRBV2 and J is TRBJ2-7; D is uncertain. V lost 2 bases and J 2 bases, leaving 13 bases between the germline ends. Germline V CDR1 and CDR2: SNHLY, FYNNEI. This CDR3 has 15 amino acids. In nucleotides, the CDR3 is TGTGCCAGCAGTGAAACATTTGACATGACCTACGAGCAGTACTTC. Translation: CASSETFDMTYEQYF.

This clone appeared a few times. This rearrangement joins TRBV19 to TRBJ1-5; TRBD1 matches at 7 bases. The CDR3 loop spans 15 amino acids. Germline lookup yields CDR1 LNHDA and CDR2 SQIVND (reference sequence). V was pared by 6 bases and J by 2 bases, with 7 bases of the junction left unmatched. The DNA of the CDR3 is TGTGCCAGTAGGGTCCAGGGGGTCGGCAATCAGCCCCAGCATTTT. Amino acid sequence: CASRVQGVGNQPQHF.

This clone was found a few times. The chain has TRBV5-1 and TRBJ2-1, with TRBD1 as a possible D gene (7 bases). Germline V gives CDR1 SGHRS, CDR2 YFSETQ. The CDR3 has 15 amino acids. V lost 0 bases, J lost 6 bases, and 13 bases lay in between. The CDR3 is CASSLGQGLGNEQFF. CDR3 DNA sequence: TGCGCCAGCAGCTTGGGACAGGGACTGGGCAATGAGCAGTTCTTC.

The chain couples TRBV6-1 to TRBJ1-2; no firm D call. Germline-derived CDR1 and CDR2 are MNHNS and SASEGT. V was trimmed by 3 bases and J by 8 bases, leaving 16 bases between them. The CDR3 has 14 residues. CDR3 DNA: TGTGCCAGCAGTGATGACGGTTCCTCGGGGGGCTACACCTTC. It codes for CASSDDGSSGGYTF.

This clone was seen only a few times. The chain employs TRBV2 and TRBJ1-1, with D perhaps matching TRBD1 (5 bases). Germline V gene lookup returns CDR1 SNHLY and CDR2 FYNNEI. The ends were cut back, 8 bases at V and 9 bases at J, with 16 bases in the middle. The CDR3 spans 12 residues. The CDR3 nucleotides are TGTGCCAGCCGCCGGGACTTTTATCAAGCTTTCTTT. Translation: CASRRDFYQAFF.

The chain uses TRBV10-3 and TRBJ2-1; 8 bases fit TRBD1. Trimming took 5 bases from V and 2 from J; bases not matched to a gene: 5. This CDR3 has 15 residues. CDR1 and CDR2 (germline): ENHRY, SYGVKD. The CDR3: CAISQQGDAYNEQFF. The CDR3 nucleotides read TGTGCCATCAGTCAACAGGGGGATGCCTACAATGAGCAGTTCTTC.

The chain combines TRBV4-1 with TRBJ2-3, with 12 bases that match TRBD2. The V segment lost 4 bases and the J segment 8 bases; nucleotides outside the gene matches: 19. The CDR3 consists of 19 residues. Germline V gene sequence: CDR1 MGHRA, CDR2 YSYEKL. CDR3 sequence reads: CASSRPLTSGGPYGVTQYF. DNA for the CDR3: TGCGCCAGCAGCCGCCCTTTAACTAGCGGGGGGCCCTACGGGGTTACGCAGTATTTT.